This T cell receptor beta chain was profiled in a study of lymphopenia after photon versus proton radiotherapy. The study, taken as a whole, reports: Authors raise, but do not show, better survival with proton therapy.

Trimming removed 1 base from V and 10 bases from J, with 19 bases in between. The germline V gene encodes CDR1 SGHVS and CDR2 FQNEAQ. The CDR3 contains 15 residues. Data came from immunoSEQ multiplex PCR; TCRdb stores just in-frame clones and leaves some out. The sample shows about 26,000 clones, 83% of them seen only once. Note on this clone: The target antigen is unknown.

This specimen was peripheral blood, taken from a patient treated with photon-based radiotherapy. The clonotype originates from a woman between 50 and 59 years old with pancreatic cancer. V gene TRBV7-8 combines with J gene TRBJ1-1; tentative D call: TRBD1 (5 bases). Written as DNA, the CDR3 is TGTGCCAGCAGCTTAGTGGTCGAAGGGGCAGTGGGAGCTTTCTTT. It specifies CASSLVVEGAVGAFF.